This section outlines one T cell receptor beta chain sequence together with its context. The target of this receptor is not known. No base quality values were provided; no much bigger clone lies one nucleotide off. The sample's time point label, decoded: cells obtained before transplantation from donor or recipient. CD3+CD4+ and CD3+CD8+ populations were FACS-sorted from unstimulated pre-transplant donor and recipient cells taken from spleen or lymph nodes. This sample is drawn from a study of graft-versus-host responses after intestinal transplantation (dated by TCRdb to the early 2020s). General notes on the study: Recipients received multivisceral, liver-intestinal, or isolated intestinal transplants. The cohort enrolled about two dozen intestinal transplant recipients, one of whom was a retransplant, and a few patients without pretransplant specimens were excluded. Alloreactive clones were identified by sequencing pre-transplant mixed lymphocyte reaction products and comparing them with unstimulated pre-transplant donor and recipient T cells. A peak of at least 4% donor T cells among recipient peripheral blood mononuclear cells was the definition used for donor T cell macrochimerism. After intestinal transplantation, graft-versus-host and host-versus-graft alloreactive T cell clones in the graft, circulation and bone marrow were tracked using bulk TCR-beta CDR3 sequencing. Rather than being sequenced by the commercial service, samples from a few later patients were sequenced in-house on an Illumina MiSeq and processed with MiXCR. Every recipient was given anti-thymocyte globulin induction, followed by around three years of maintenance tacrolimus and steroids. The study at large found these results: Early after transplant, declines in HvG clones were associated with peak levels of circulating GvH clones. In the allografts of patients with donor T cell macrochimerism, GvH to HvG T cell clonal ratios were high. The relatively low number and heterogeneity of intestinal transplant patients limited the conclusions. GvH clones were detected in recipient bone marrow, and some of these GvH clones were observed earlier in ileal mucosa or blood, consistent with an intestinal mucosal origin.

The CDR3 goes from the cysteine to the phenylalanine over 14 residues. The kept DNA is CDR3 alone, 42 bases in frame from the first base. Looking up the germline V gene (reference sequence) yields CDR1 LNHDA and CDR2 SQIVND. The junction carries 11 bases between V and J, which are trimmed by 3 bases and 5 bases respectively. Receptors were amplified or captured by the immunoSEQ multiplex PCR assay. In most patients, genomic DNA was isolated using the Qiagen DNeasy Blood and Tissue Kit and sent frozen to Adaptive Biotechnologies for TCR sequencing. High-throughput TCR-beta CDR3 sequencing of genomic DNA from most patients was performed by Adaptive Biotechnologies. Per the authors' processing: Adaptive's ImmunoSEQ software was the source of the TCR sequencing data for roughly 19 patients, while a few other patients were processed with MiXCR and VDJtools. CD4 versus CD8 sorting errors were corrected by removing sequences found in both subsets at a frequency ratio below 5:1. CDR3 nucleotide sequences shared by donor and recipient were removed because the origin of these sequences could not be assigned. At least 2-fold expansion over unstimulated cells and a minimum CFSE-low frequency of 0.002% (template counts) or 0.001% (read counts) were required for clones to be classified as alloreactive. A clone was considered mappable if detected in the sequenced pre-transplant spleen, lymph node, or MLR CFSE-low populations of the donor or recipient. The cumulative frequency of alloreactive clones was calculated as a percentage of all sequences, weighted by copy number. The immuneACCESS repertoire file appears here via TCRdb, limited to in-frame rearrangements. These files lack a portion of the clones; in checked studies, under half of the deficit traces to unresolved V genes, and the cause of the others is not known. D and trimming come from the DNA, and the V and J calls and clone size come from that table. This sample comprises 100,000 or so clones, 90% to 95% of them detected only once. The ten top clones hold approximately 1% of the sample.

The receptor comes from a human donor who was the organ donor for an intestinal transplant. The sequencing used unstimulated CD8+ T cells sorted from spleen or lymph node cells, collected before transplant. The chain employs TRBV19 and TRBJ1-5, with the D gene call left open. The CDR3 reads as follows: CASSITSAYQPQHF. The bases read TGTGCCAGTAGTATTACTTCAGCGTATCAGCCCCAGCATTTT.